A selection of T cell receptor beta chains follows, all from one sample in a study of blood T cell repertoires in COVID-19. TCRdb's table, derived via immunoSEQ multiplex PCR, lists solely in-frame clones and lacks some. Of 250,000 to 300,000 clones listed, around 80% are singletons. Sequenced material: PBMCs or T cells enriched from blood (not recorded which). The source of these receptors is a man in his thirties or forties with acute COVID-19. Each CDR3 is given with its conserved first and last residue. D genes are given only for firm matches. The size field is filled for only some rows; it gives once, few, many or a size class.

>TRBJ2-5|TRBD2|TRBV5-6|NA
CASSLVLAGKGAQYF
TGTGCCAGCAGCTTGGTGCTAGCGGGGAAGGGGGCCCAGTACTTC
>TRBJ1-4|NA|TRBV4-1|NA
CASSQGTGATNEKLFF
TGCGCCAGCAGCCAAGGCACAGGAGCAACTAATGAAAAACTGTTTTTT
>TRBJ2-3|NA|TRBV30|NA
CAWSELYGTDTQYF
TGTGCCTGGAGCGAATTATACGGGACAGATACGCAGTATTTT
>TRBJ1-5|TRBD1|TRBV4-2|NA
CASSHSDRDQPQHF
TGTGCCAGCAGCCATTCGGACAGGGATCAGCCCCAGCATTTT
>TRBJ2-2|TRBD1|TRBV18|few
CASSHRDRKLTGELFF
TGTGCCAGCTCTCATCGGGACAGGAAATTGACCGGGGAGCTGTTTTTT
>TRBJ2-3|NA|TRBV12-5|NA
CASGLITGTSGADTQYF
TGTGCTAGTGGTTTGATTACCGGGACCTCAGGGGCAGATACGCAGTATTTT
>TRBJ2-1|NA|TRBV6-5|many
CASRGGPGDNEQFF
TGTGCCAGCAGGGGGGGGCCGGGAGACAATGAGCAGTTCTTC
>TRBJ1-5|TRBD1|TRBV2|NA
CASSERTGSNQPQHF
TGTGCCAGCAGTGAAAGGACAGGGAGCAATCAGCCCCAGCATTTT
>TRBJ1-6|NA|TRBV24-1|NA
CATRTGDSPLHF
TGTGCCACCAGAACGGGAGACTCACCCCTCCACTTT
>TRBJ1-1|TRBD1|TRBV6-4|NA
CASSARDRGTEAFF
TGTGCCAGCAGCGCCCGAGACAGGGGCACTGAAGCTTTCTTT
>TRBJ2-2|TRBD2|TRBV2|NA
CASTRASGGTGELFF
TGTGCCAGCACCCGGGCTAGCGGGGGCACCGGGGAGCTGTTTTTT
>TRBJ1-2|TRBD1|TRBV6-5|NA
CASRAGGAGYGYTF
TGTGCCAGCAGGGCAGGGGGCGCGGGCTATGGCTACACCTTC
>TRBJ1-6|TRBD1|TRBV18|NA
CASSPDRGNSPLHF
TGTGCCAGCTCACCCGACAGGGGTAATTCACCCCTCCACTTT
>TRBJ1-3|NA|TRBV7-2|NA
CASSLSRGLSGNTIYF
TGTGCCAGCAGCTTATCCAGGGGCTTATCTGGAAACACCATATATTTT
>TRBJ2-3|TRBD1|TRBV11-2|NA
CASSLWTGGTGFSTDTQYF
TGTGCCAGCAGCCTTTGGACAGGGGGAACTGGGTTTAGCACAGATACGCAGTATTTT
>TRBJ2-1|TRBD2|TRBV4-1|NA
CASSTRLAGGNEQFF
TGCGCCAGCAGCACCCGACTAGCGGGAGGGAACGAGCAGTTCTTC